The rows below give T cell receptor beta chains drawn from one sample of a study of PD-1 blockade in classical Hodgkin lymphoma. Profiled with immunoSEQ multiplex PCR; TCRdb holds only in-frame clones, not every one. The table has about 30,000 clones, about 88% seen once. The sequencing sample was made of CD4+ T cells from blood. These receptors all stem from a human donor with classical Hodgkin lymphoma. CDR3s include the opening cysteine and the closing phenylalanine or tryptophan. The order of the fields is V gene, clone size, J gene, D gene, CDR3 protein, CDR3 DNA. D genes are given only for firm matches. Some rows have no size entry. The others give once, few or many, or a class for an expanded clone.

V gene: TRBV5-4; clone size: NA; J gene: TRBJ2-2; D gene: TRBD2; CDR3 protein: CASSSLARLATGELFF; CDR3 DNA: TGTGCCAGCAGCTCCCTCGCGAGACTAGCGACCGGGGAGCTGTTTTTT
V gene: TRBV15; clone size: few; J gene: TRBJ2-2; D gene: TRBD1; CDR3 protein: CATSSGDRGTAGELFF; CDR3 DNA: TGTGCCACCAGCAGTGGGGACAGGGGGACCGCCGGGGAGCTGTTTTTT
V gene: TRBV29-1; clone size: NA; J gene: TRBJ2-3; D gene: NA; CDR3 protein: CSVVKDGYLTDTQYF; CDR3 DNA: TGCAGCGTTGTTAAGGACGGATACCTCACAGATACGCAGTATTTT
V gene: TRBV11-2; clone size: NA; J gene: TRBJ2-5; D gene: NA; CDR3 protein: CASSLQGRETQYF; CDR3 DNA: TGTGCCAGCAGCTTGCAGGGGCGAGAGACCCAGTACTTC
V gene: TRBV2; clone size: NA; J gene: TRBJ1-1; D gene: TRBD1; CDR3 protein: CASSSRGVNTEAFF; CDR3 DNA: TGTGCCAGCAGTTCCAGGGGGGTGAACACTGAAGCTTTCTTT
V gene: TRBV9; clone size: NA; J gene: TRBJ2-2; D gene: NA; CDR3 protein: CASSVGTLNTGELFF; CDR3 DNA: TGTGCCAGCAGCGTAGGGACATTGAACACCGGGGAGCTGTTTTTT
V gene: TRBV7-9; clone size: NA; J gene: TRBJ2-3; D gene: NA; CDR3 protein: CASGTSDTQYF; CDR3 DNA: TGTGCCAGCGGAACATCAGATACGCAGTATTTT
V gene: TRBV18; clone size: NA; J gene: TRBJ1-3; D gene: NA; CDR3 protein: CASSPDRRASGNTIYF; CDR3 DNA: TGTGCCAGCTCACCTGACAGGAGAGCCTCTGGAAACACCATATATTTT
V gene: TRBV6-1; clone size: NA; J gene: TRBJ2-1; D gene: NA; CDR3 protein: CASSDWRSGEQFF; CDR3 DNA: TGTGCCAGCAGTGATTGGCGATCTGGTGAGCAGTTCTTC
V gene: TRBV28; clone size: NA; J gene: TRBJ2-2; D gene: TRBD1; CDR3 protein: CASSPRQGGTGELFF; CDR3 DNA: TGTGCCAGCAGCCCTAGACAGGGGGGCACCGGGGAGCTGTTTTTT
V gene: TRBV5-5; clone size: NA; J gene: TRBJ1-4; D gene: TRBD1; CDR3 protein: CASSPGQGLNEKLFF; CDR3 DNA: TGTGCCAGCAGCCCGGGACAGGGGTTGAATGAAAAACTGTTTTTT
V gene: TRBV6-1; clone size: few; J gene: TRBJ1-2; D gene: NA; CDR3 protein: CASSEALRWVNF; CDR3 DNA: TGTGCCAGCAGTGAAGCGCTTCGCTGGGTTAACTTC
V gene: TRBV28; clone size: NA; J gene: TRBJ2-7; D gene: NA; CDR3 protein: CASSLRAGGTYEQYF; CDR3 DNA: TGTGCCAGCAGTTTAAGGGCAGGCGGGACCTACGAGCAGTACTTC
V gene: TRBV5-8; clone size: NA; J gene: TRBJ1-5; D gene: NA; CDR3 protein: CASSYGTYQPQHF; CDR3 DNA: TGTGCCAGCAGTTATGGTACCTATCAGCCCCAGCATTTT
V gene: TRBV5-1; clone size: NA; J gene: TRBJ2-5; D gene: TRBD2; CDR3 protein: CASSSGTSATMTQYF; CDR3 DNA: TGCGCCAGCAGCAGTGGGACTAGCGCGACCATGACCCAGTACTTC
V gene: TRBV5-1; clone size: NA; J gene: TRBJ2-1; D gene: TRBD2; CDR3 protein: CASSLRASGTKDEQFF; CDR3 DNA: TGCGCCAGCAGCTTGCGCGCTAGCGGGACGAAGGATGAGCAGTTCTTC
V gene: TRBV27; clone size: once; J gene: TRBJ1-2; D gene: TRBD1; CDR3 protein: CASSGQGNYGYTF; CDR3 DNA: TGTGCCAGCAGCGGACAGGGGAACTATGGCTACACCTTC
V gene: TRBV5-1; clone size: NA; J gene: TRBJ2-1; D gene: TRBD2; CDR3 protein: CASTWTSGNNEQFF; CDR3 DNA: TGCGCCAGCACCTGGACTAGCGGAAACAATGAGCAGTTCTTC
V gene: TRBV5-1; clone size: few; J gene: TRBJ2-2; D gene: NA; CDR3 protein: CASSSDQGSTGELFF; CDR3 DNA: TGCGCCAGCAGCTCGGACCAGGGAAGCACCGGGGAGCTGTTTTTT
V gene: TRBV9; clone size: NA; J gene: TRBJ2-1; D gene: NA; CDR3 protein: CASSPLAWALYNEQFF; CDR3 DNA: TGTGCCAGCAGCCCACTAGCTTGGGCACTCTACAATGAGCAGTTCTTC
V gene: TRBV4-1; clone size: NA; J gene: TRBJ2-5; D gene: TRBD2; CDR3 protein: CASSQDSEASGSRETQYF; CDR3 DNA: TGCGCCAGCAGCCAAGATTCTGAGGCTAGCGGGAGTAGGGAGACCCAGTACTTC
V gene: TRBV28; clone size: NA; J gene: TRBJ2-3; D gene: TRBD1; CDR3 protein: CASSLGTGGTDTQYF; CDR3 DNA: TGTGCCAGCAGTCTCGGGACAGGGGGCACAGATACGCAGTATTTT
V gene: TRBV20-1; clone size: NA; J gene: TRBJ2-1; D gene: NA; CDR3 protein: CSALNNEQFF; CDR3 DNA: TGCAGTGCACTCAACAATGAGCAGTTCTTC
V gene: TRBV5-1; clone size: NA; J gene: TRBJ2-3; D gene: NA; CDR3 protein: CASSLGGADTQYF; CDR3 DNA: TGCGCCAGCAGCTTGGGAGGCGCAGATACGCAGTATTTT
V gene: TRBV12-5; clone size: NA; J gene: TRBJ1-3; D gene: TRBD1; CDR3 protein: CASGLGIDRGDNTIYF; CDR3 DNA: TGTGCTAGTGGTTTGGGGATAGACAGGGGGGACAACACCATATATTTT
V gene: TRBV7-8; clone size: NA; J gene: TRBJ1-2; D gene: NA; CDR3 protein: CASSPTVSILPEGYTF; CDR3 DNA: TGTGCCAGCAGCCCGACTGTGTCTATCCTCCCGGAGGGCTACACCTTC
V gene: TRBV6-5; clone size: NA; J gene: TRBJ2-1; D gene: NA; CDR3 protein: CASSPRTLASNEQFF; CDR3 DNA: TGTGCCAGCAGCCCCAGGACTCTAGCTAGCAATGAGCAGTTCTTC
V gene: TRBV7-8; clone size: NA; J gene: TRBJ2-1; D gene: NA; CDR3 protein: CASSLELGTGVYNEQFF; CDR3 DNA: TGTGCCAGCAGCTTGGAATTGGGGACTGGGGTTTACAATGAGCAGTTCTTC
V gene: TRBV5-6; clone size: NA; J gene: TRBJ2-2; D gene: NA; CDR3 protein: CASSLGGTNTGELFF; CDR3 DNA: TGTGCCAGCAGCTTGGGGGGCACGAACACCGGGGAGCTGTTTTTT
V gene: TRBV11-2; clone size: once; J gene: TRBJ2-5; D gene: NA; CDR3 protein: CASSRDVVRETQYF; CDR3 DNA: TGTGCCAGCAGCCGGGACGTTGTAAGGGAGACCCAGTACTTC
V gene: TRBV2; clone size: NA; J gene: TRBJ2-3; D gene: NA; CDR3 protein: CASSELQAVSTDTQYF; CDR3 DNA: TGTGCCAGCAGTGAACTGCAAGCGGTGAGCACAGATACGCAGTATTTT
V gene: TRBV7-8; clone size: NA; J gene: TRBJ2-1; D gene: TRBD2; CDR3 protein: CASSPPLWASGRRVYNEQFF; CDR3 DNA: TGTGCCAGCAGCCCCCCTCTCTGGGCTAGCGGGAGACGGGTCTACAATGAGCAGTTCTTC
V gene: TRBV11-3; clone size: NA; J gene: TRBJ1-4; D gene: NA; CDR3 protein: CASSLEGEKLFF; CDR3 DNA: TGTGCCAGCAGCTTAGAAGGTGAAAAACTGTTTTTT
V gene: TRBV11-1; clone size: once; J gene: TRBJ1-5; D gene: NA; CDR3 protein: CASTRSGANQPQHF; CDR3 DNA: TGTGCCAGCACCCGGTCAGGGGCCAATCAGCCCCAGCATTTT
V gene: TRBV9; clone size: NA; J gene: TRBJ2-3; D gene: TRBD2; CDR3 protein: CASSISGSADTQYF; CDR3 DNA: TGTGCCAGCAGCATTAGCGGGAGTGCAGATACGCAGTATTTT
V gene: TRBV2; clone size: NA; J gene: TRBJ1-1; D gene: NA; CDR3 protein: CAVEDMNTEAFF; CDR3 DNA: TGTGCCGTAGAGGATATGAACACTGAAGCTTTCTTT
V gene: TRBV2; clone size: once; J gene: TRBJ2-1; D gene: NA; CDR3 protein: CASSADRNNNEQFF; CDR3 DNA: TGTGCCAGCAGTGCGGACAGAAACAACAATGAGCAGTTCTTC
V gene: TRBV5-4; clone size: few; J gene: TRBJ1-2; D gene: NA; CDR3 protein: CASSLTGGGSYGYTF; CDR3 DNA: TGTGCCAGCAGCTTGACCGGGGGCGGAAGCTATGGCTACACCTTC
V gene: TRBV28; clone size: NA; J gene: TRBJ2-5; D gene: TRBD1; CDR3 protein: CASENPGQGGQETQYF; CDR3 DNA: TGTGCCAGCGAAAATCCGGGACAGGGGGGCCAAGAGACCCAGTACTTC
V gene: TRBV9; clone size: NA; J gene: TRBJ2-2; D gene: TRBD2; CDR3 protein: CASSLRSRLAGGARVGELFF; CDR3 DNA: TGTGCCAGCAGCCTCCGGTCCCGACTAGCGGGAGGTGCTCGGGTCGGGGAGCTGTTTTTT
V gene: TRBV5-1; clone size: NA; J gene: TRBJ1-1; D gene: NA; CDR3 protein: CASSLDIGRENEAFF; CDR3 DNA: TGCGCCAGCAGCTTGGATATCGGGAGGGAGAATGAAGCTTTCTTT
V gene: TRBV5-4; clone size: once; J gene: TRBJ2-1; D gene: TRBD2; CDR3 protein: CASSQAGGGINEQFF; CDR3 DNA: TGTGCCAGCAGCCAAGCGGGGGGGGGAATTAATGAGCAGTTCTTC
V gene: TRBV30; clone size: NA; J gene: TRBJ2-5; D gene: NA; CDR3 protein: CAWKRVGETQYF; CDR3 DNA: TGTGCCTGGAAGAGGGTGGGAGAGACCCAGTACTTC
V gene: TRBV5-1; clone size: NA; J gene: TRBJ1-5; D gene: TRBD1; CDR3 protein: CASSVGTGGGLAQPQHF; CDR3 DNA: TGCGCCAGCAGCGTCGGGACAGGGGGCGGTCTGGCTCAGCCCCAGCATTTT
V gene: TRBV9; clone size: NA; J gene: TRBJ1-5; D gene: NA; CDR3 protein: CASSAGVRGQPQHF; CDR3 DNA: TGTGCCAGCAGCGCAGGGGTGCGCGGCCAGCCCCAGCATTTT
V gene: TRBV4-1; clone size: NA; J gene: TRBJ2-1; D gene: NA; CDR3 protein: CASSQGVRGSTYNEQFF; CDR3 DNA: TGCGCCAGCAGCCAAGGGGTCCGGGGGAGTACCTACAATGAGCAGTTCTTC
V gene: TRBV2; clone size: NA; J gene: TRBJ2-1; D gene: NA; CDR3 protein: CASTITASSYNEQFF; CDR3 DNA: TGTGCCAGCACCATCACAGCCAGCTCCTACAATGAGCAGTTCTTC
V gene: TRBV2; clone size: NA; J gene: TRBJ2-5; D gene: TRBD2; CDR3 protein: CASGRNGGRASETQYF; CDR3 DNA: TGTGCCAGCGGACGAAATGGGGGGAGGGCCTCAGAGACCCAGTACTTC
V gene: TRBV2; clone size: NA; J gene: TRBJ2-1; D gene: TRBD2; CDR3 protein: CASSAGLAGTDEQFF; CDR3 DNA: TGTGCCAGCAGTGCTGGACTAGCGGGGACGGATGAGCAGTTCTTC
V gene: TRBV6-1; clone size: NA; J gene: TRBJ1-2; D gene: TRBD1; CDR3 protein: CASSDRQGSSGYTF; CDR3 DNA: TGTGCCAGCAGTGATCGACAGGGATCGAGTGGCTACACCTTC
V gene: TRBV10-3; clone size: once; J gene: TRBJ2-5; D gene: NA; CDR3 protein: CAISESNAGEETQYF; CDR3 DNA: TGTGCCATCAGTGAGTCGAATGCAGGGGAGGAGACCCAGTACTTC
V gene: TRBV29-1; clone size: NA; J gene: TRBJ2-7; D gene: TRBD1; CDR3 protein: CSVEGGQGVYEQYF; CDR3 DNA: TGCAGCGTTGAAGGGGGACAGGGAGTCTACGAGCAGTACTTC
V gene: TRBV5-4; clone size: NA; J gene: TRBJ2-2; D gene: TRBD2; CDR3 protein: CASSLKRERTGELFF; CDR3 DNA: TGTGCCAGCAGCTTGAAGCGGGAGCGAACCGGGGAGCTGTTTTTT